This TCR beta chain comes out of a study of OX40 agonist ivuxolimab in advanced cancers. Study at large: Patients took ivuxolimab, an agonistic anti-OX40 (CD134) antibody. Partial responses, seen in three patients, involved one hepatocellular carcinoma and two cutaneous melanomas. Study outcomes and limitations: Clonal expansion was among the lowest in partial responders at 0.1-3.0 mg/kg, especially CD8+.

The table came from immunoSEQ multiplex PCR; TCRdb's copy has only in-frame clones and leaves some out. The sample includes fewer than 60,000 clones, 80% of them seen just once. With respect to this clone: Antigen: not known.

This CDR3 comprises 14 residues. V lost 4 bases, J lost 1 base, and 10 bases lay in between. Looked up from germline, CDR1 is SGHAT and CDR2 is FQNNGV. The receptor was derived from an adult with an advanced solid tumor such as melanoma, head and neck, liver or kidney cancer. This sample comprised CD4+ or CD8+ T cells sorted from blood, obtained in a trial of the OX40 agonist ivuxolimab. V gene TRBV11-2 combines with J gene TRBJ1-2; weak D call: TRBD1 (6 bases). The CDR3: CASSWRTVNYGYTF. CDR3 sequence (DNA): TGTGCCAGCAGCTGGCGGACAGTTAACTATGGCTACACCTTC.